One sample yielded the 32 T cell receptor beta chains listed below, sequenced in a study of T-cell memory formation after mild COVID-19. One entry per CDR3 protein results from TCRdb running MiXCR on the 5' RACE reads. This sample has about 250,000 distinct CDR3 sequences, with less than 20% found just once. Sequenced: PBMCs or a T cell subset sorted from them (not recorded which). These receptors were collected from an adult woman who had mild COVID-19 (a few samples of this study predate the infection). Cell type and time point are not known.

This sequence joins TRBV6-6 and TRBJ1-2, with TRBD1 matching 8 bases. Per the germline V gene, CDR1 is MNHNY and CDR2 is SVGAGI (reference sequence). The CDR3 length is 14 residues. The V segment lost 3 bases and the J segment 7 bases; nucleotides outside the gene matches: 7. The CDR3 here is CASSYGGQEAGYTF. The CDR3 DNA reads as TGTGCCAGCAGTTATGGGGGACAGGAGGCTGGCTACACCTTC.

This clonotype has more than one count but fewer than ten. The chain joins TRBV6-2 or TRBV6-3 to TRBJ1-2; D perhaps matches TRBD1 (5 bases). The V gene lost 4 bases and the J gene lost 4 bases, with 16 bases spanning the gap. This CDR3 spans 15 amino acids. Looked up from germline, CDR1 is MNHEY and CDR2 is SVGEGT. Here the CDR3 reads CASSSPAGTGYGYTF. The CDR3 bases are TGTGCCAGCAGTTCTCCGGCAGGGACGGGCTATGGCTACACCTTC.

The V gene is TRBV5-1, the J gene TRBJ2-3; 11 bases line up with TRBD2. The J segment lost 2 bases and the V segment lost 0 bases, leaving 2 bases of the junction unmatched. The CDR3 has 16 residues. CDR1 and CDR2 (germline): SGHRS, YFSETQ. This chain's CDR3 is CASSLGTSGHTDTQYF. The CDR3 region has the DNA TGCGCCAGCAGCTTGGGGACTAGCGGGCACACAGATACGCAGTATTTT.

The chain couples TRBV7-8 to TRBJ1-4, with 7 positions matching TRBD1. In germline, CDR1 is SGHVS, CDR2 FQNEAQ. This CDR3 has 14 amino acids. After removal of 4 bases from V and 8 bases from J, the junction contained 7 bases not matched to a gene. The DNA for the CDR3 is TGTGCCAGCAGCTCGGGACAGCTCGGAGAAAAACTGTTTTTT. Amino acid sequence: CASSSGQLGEKLFF. The entire variable domain, with the rest obtained from reference TRBV7-8 and TRBJ1-4, is as follows: GAGVSQSPRYKVAKRGQDVALRCDPISGHVSLFWYQQALGQGPEFLTYFQNEAQLDKSGLPSDRFFAERPEGSVSTLKIQRTQQEDSAVYLCASSSGQLGEKLFFGSGTQLSVL.

This rearrangement joins TRBV15 to TRBJ1-1; D uncertain. This CDR3 is built from 16 residues. Trimming stripped 0 bases from V and 5 bases from J, with 16 bases between. CDR1 is LNHNV, CDR2 YYDKDF, per germline (reference sequence). CDR3 coding DNA: TGTGCCACCAGCAGAGATGAAGGGTTTTCGCGAACTGAAGCTTTCTTT. Translated, it gives CATSRDEGFSRTEAFF.

The J gene is TRBJ2-3, the V gene TRBV25-1, with 14 nucleotides matching TRBD2. Germline V gene sequence: CDR1 MGHDK, CDR2 SYGVNS. The CDR3 has 17 amino acids. Trimming removed 4 bases from V and 7 bases from J; junction bases left unmatched: 10. CDR3 DNA: TGTGCCAGCAGTGGGACTAGCGGGGGGCCTCGAACATATACGCAGTATTTT. The encoded protein is CASSGTSGGPRTYTQYF.

The DNA of the CDR3 is TGTGCCAGTTGGACAGGGAACACTGAAGCTTTCTTT. Its protein is CASWTGNTEAFF. V is TRBV19 and J is TRBJ1-1; TRBD1 matches 7 bases. The germline V gene encodes CDR1 LNHDA and CDR2 SQIVND (reference sequence). The CDR3 has 12 amino acids. The ends lost 8 bases at V and 1 base at J; junction bases unmatched: 1.

This clonotype has just a few counts. The V gene is TRBV19, the J gene TRBJ1-2; D is undetermined. Trimming removed 6 bases at V and 0 bases at J, with 20 bases between. The CDR3 is 17 amino acids. Germline CDR1 and CDR2: LNHDA and SQIVND (reference sequence). The CDR3 coding sequence is TGTGCCAGTAGGCAACGGATGGAGGGCTCGTCTAACTATGGCTACACCTTC. Translated, it gives CASRQRMEGSSNYGYTF.

In its sample, this clonotype was seen once. This chain's CDR3 is CASRTGYNEKLFF. As DNA, the CDR3 is TGCGCCAGCAGGACAGGCTATAATGAAAAACTGTTTTTT. V usage is TRBV5-1 and J usage is TRBJ1-4; perhaps TRBD1 as D (6 bases). V shed 5 bases and J shed 4 bases, with 9 bases lying between them. The CDR3 is 13 amino acids. From germline, CDR1 is SGHRS and CDR2 YFSETQ. The whole variable domain, remainder taken from reference TRBV5-1 and TRBJ1-4, is KAGVTQTPRYLIKTRGQQVTLSCSPISGHRSVSWYQQTPGQGLQFLFEYFSETQRNKGNFPGRFSGRQFSNSRSEMNVSTLELGDSALYLCASRTGYNEKLFFGSGTQLSVL.

This clonotype has a handful of counts. The chain links TRBV11-2 to TRBJ2-1; tentatively, D is TRBD1 (6 bases). Between the trimmed V and J ends, which lost 5 bases and 15 bases, there was a span of 17 bases. This CDR3 region has 12 residues. Germline CDR1 is SGHAT and CDR2 is FQNNGV. CDR3 sequence: CASSTRQVRRFF. The CDR3 DNA follows: TGTGCCAGCAGCACAAGACAGGTTAGGCGGTTCTTC.

This clonotype occurred a few times. This chain joins TRBV18 and TRBJ2-3, with 12 bases that match TRBD1. The CDR3 is 17 residues long. V lost 3 bases, J lost 4 bases, and 8 bases stayed unmatched. Germline CDR1 is KGHSH and CDR2 is LQKENI. The CDR3 sequence: CASSPWGTGGVADTQYF. The CDR3 region has the DNA TGTGCCAGCTCACCTTGGGGGACAGGGGGCGTCGCAGATACGCAGTATTTT.

This clonotype has a handful of counts. The CDR3 nucleotides are TGTGCCAGCAGCTTAGGGGGACAGGGTCTCTACAATGAGCAGTTCTTC. Translation: CASSLGGQGLYNEQFF. The rearrangement joins TRBV7-2 to TRBJ2-1; 9 nucleotides match TRBD1. Germline CDR1 and CDR2: SGHTA and FQGNSA. Trimming removed 1 base from V and 3 bases from J; junction bases left unmatched: 4. The CDR3 is 16 residues long.

V is TRBV7-2 and J is TRBJ1-2; D perhaps matches TRBD1 (5 bases). The CDR3 covers 14 residues. Trimming took 4 bases from V and 4 from J, leaving 13 bases between them. Germline loops: CDR1 SGHTA, CDR2 FQGNSA. The CDR3 DNA reads as TGTGCCAGCAGCTCAGGGCATGGGACCTATGGCTACACCTTC. It translates to CASSSGHGTYGYTF.

This clonotype was counted at least ten times. V is TRBV7-2 and J is TRBJ1-3; no reliable D call. Trimming cost V 1 base and J 8 bases, with 18 bases left between them. Germline V lookup: CDR1 SGHTA, CDR2 FQGNSA. This CDR3 region has 16 residues. DNA for the CDR3: TGTGCCAGCAGCTTAGAGCCCCGGACCCGGTGGGACACCATATATTTT. Translated, it gives CASSLEPRTRWDTIYF.

This chain links TRBV5-1 with TRBJ1-1; tentatively, D is TRBD1 (6 bases). Germline V gene data show CDR1 as SGHRS and CDR2 as YFSETQ. With 3 bases removed from V and 2 bases from J, the gap between germline ends came to 14 bases. The CDR3 length is 15 residues. CDR3 loop: CASSYYGQQNTEAFF. The DNA for the CDR3 is TGCGCCAGCAGCTACTACGGACAGCAAAACACTGAAGCTTTCTTT.

This clonotype was seen a few times. This chain links TRBV7-2 with TRBJ1-1; D ambiguous. This CDR3 is 13 amino acids long. Trimming stripped 7 bases from V and 3 bases from J, with 12 bases between. Germline assignment: CDR1 SGHTA and CDR2 FQGNSA. For the CDR3, the DNA is TGTGCCAGCACTAAGGGCCTTCACACTGAAGCTTTCTTT. Protein: CASTKGLHTEAFF.

The chain joins TRBV12-3 or TRBV12-4 to TRBJ1-1; D remains unclear. CDR3 length: 14 amino acids. V was clipped by 5 bases and J by 3 bases, with 13 bases between them. The CDR3 bases are TGTGCCAGCAGTCCGTCCAATCGACACACTGAAGCTTTCTTT. Amino acids: CASSPSNRHTEAFF.

This clonotype has only one observation. V gene TRBV15 combines with J gene TRBJ1-5; D is uncertain. V lost 5 bases and J lost 4, with 15 bases in between. Germline V gene sequence: CDR1 LNHNV, CDR2 YYDKDF (reference sequence). This CDR3 has 15 amino acids. CDR3 DNA sequence: TGTGCCACCAGCTTGCCCAAGCCTGCAAATCAGCCCCAGCATTTT. It codes for CATSLPKPANQPQHF. The complete variable domain, with remaining parts taken from reference TRBV15 and TRBJ1-5, reads DAMVIQNPRYQVTQFGKPVTLSCSQTLNHNVMYWYQQKSSQAPKLLFHYYDKDFNNEADTPDNFQSRRPNTSFCFLDIRSPGLGDTAMYLCATSLPKPANQPQHFGDGTRLSIL.

The chain recombines TRBV5-6 with TRBJ2-5; no clear D gene. Germline V gives CDR1 SGHDT, CDR2 YYEEEE. V lost 4 bases and J 5 bases, leaving 12 bases between the germline ends. The CDR3 contains 13 residues. The CDR3 sequence is CASSRSFRETQYF. For the CDR3, the DNA is TGTGCCAGCAGCAGGAGCTTTCGGGAGACCCAGTACTTC.

This clonotype was detected only a few times. This sequence joins TRBV12-3 or TRBV12-4 and TRBJ2-3; no firm D call. CDR3 length: 15 residues. Trimming pared 5 bases from V and 4 bases from J, leaving 16 bases between. The CDR3 sequence: CASSPPFRRADTQYF. The CDR3 DNA is TGTGCCAGCAGTCCCCCTTTTCGTAGGGCAGATACGCAGTATTTT.

The rearrangement uses TRBV18 and TRBJ2-1; D is perhaps TRBD1 (6 bases). Per the germline V gene, CDR1 is KGHSH and CDR2 is LQKENI. The CDR3 extends over 14 amino acids. Trimming shortened V by 3 bases and J by 7 bases, and 13 bases separated the two germline ends. The CDR3 DNA is TGTGCCAGCTCACCGGGGGCCCCCAGGAATGAGCAGTTCTTC. Protein sequence: CASSPGAPRNEQFF.

The chain couples TRBV29-1 to TRBJ1-1, with a possible D match to TRBD1 (5 bases). The CDR3 loop spans 13 amino acids. V lost 4 bases and J 0 bases, leaving 9 bases between the germline ends. CDR1 and CDR2 from the germline V gene are SQVTM and ANQGSEA. The CDR3 loop reads CSVGTLLNTEAFF. The DNA for the CDR3 is TGCAGCGTTGGGACACTCTTGAACACTGAAGCTTTCTTT.

A few counts support this clonotype. This chain joins TRBV18 and TRBJ1-4; D gene unclear. Trimming took off 5 bases at V and 12 bases at J, with 16 bases between the two ends. The V gene's germline CDR1 is KGHSH and CDR2 LQKENI. This CDR3 contains 13 residues. CDR3 region: CASSTEFVRELFF. CDR3 in DNA: TGTGCCAGCTCAACGGAATTCGTACGGGAACTGTTTTTT. The variable domain in full, completed from reference TRBV18 and TRBJ1-4, reads NAGVMQNPRHLVRRRGQEARLRCSPMKGHSHVYWYRQLPEEGLKFMVYLQKENIIDESGMPKERFSAEFPKEGPSILRIQQVVRGDSAAYFCASSTEFVRELFFGSGTQLSVL.

The V gene is TRBV14, the J gene TRBJ2-3; no reliable D call. With 2 bases removed from V and 2 bases from J, the gap between germline ends came to 14 bases. The germline gives CDR1 SGHDN, CDR2 FVKESK. This CDR3 region has 16 residues. The CDR3 loop is CASSQPPAGYTDTQYF. The CDR3 DNA sequence: TGTGCCAGCAGCCAACCCCCTGCAGGCTACACAGATACGCAGTATTTT. The full variable domain, its missing parts supplied by reference TRBV14 and TRBJ2-3, is EAGVTQFPSHSVIEKGQTVTLRCDPISGHDNLYWYRRVMGKEIKFLLHFVKESKQDESGMPNNRFLAERTGGTYSTLKVQPAELEDSGVYFCASSQPPAGYTDTQYFGPGTRLTVL.

The chain employs TRBV10-3 and TRBJ2-7, with 8 bases fitting TRBD1. CDR3 size: 13 residues. Germline V CDR1 and CDR2: ENHRY, SYGVKD. The V and J ends lost 10 bases and 5 bases, in that order; junction bases with no gene match: 10. As DNA, the CDR3 is TGTGCCACCGCCGGGACAGGCGACCACGAGCAGTACTTC. It is translated as CATAGTGDHEQYF.

The chain couples TRBV9 to TRBJ2-6; maybe TRBD2 (6 bases). The CDR3 has 18 amino acids. From germline, CDR1 is SGDLS and CDR2 YYNGEE. V shed 2 bases and J shed 0 bases, with 15 bases lying between them. CDR3 in amino acids: CASSVSGQATSGANVLTF. For the CDR3, the DNA is TGTGCCAGCAGCGTTAGCGGCCAGGCCACCTCTGGGGCCAACGTCCTGACTTTC.

This chain joins TRBV6-1 and TRBJ1-2, with a tentative D call TRBD1 (6 bases). This CDR3 has 14 amino acids. Germline-derived CDR1 and CDR2 are MNHNS and SASEGT. V lost 5 bases and J 4 bases, leaving 14 bases between the germline ends. The CDR3 is CASSPQTGVYGYTF. The CDR3 bases are TGTGCCAGCAGTCCTCAGACAGGAGTCTATGGCTACACCTTC.

Only a few counts were recorded for this clonotype. The chain combines TRBV20-1 with TRBJ2-7; no reliable D call. The germline gives CDR1 DFQATT, CDR2 SNEGSKA (reference sequence). V was trimmed by 3 bases and J by 4 bases, leaving 4 bases between them. This CDR3 region has 10 residues. The CDR3 region is CSASWYEQYF. CDR3 DNA: TGCAGTGCTAGTTGGTACGAGCAGTACTTC.

This sequence joins TRBV7-3 and TRBJ2-2, with TRBD1 matching over 12 bases. The CDR3 consists of 17 residues. V shed 3 bases and J 6 bases; nucleotides not matched to a gene: 8. Germline-derived CDR1 and CDR2 are SGHTA and FQGTGA. For the CDR3, the DNA is TGTGCCAGCAGCTTGGACCGGGACAGGGGGCACGCCGGGGAGCTGTTTTTT. Its translation: CASSLDRDRGHAGELFF.

This rearrangement joins TRBV4-3 to TRBJ1-4; 9 bases are shared with TRBD1. The V gene end was trimmed by 4 bases and the J gene end by 3 bases; junction bases not matched to a gene: 9. There are 17 residues in the CDR3. Germline CDR1 LGHNA, CDR2 YSLEER. CDR3 protein: CASSPGQGPGANEKLFF. DNA for the CDR3: TGCGCCAGCAGCCCGGGACAGGGACCTGGGGCTAATGAAAAACTGTTTTTT.

This chain links TRBV12-3 or TRBV12-4 with TRBJ2-5; D call uncertain. V was trimmed by 1 base and J by 2 bases, leaving 8 bases between them. The CDR3 totals 14 residues. The CDR3 nucleotides read TGTGCCAGCAGTTTAGGGCCCGCTCAAGAGACCCAGTACTTC. It translates to CASSLGPAQETQYF.

The chain couples TRBV12-3 or TRBV12-4 to TRBJ1-2, with 7 nucleotides matching TRBD1. V was clipped by 3 bases and J by 4 bases; unmatched bases: 2. The CDR3 covers 13 residues. CDR3 amino acids: CASSFQGGYGYTF. CDR3 in DNA: TGTGCCAGCAGTTTCCAGGGGGGCTATGGCTACACCTTC.